This paragraph covers one TCR beta chain sequence. Its antigen is not yet known. The record has no base qualities; no much larger clone is one base away. Multiplexed two-step PCR with Vbeta-specific forward primers and Jbeta-specific reverse primers was used to amplify TCRbeta CDR3 regions. TCRbeta libraries were sequenced on an Illumina instrument through the immunoSEQ service. For the original study's pipeline: V, D and J genes were assigned using IMGT annotation, and counts were corrected for multiplex PCR bias using synthetic CDR3 analogues. Repertoire clonality was computed in the immunoSEQ Analyzer as one minus normalized Shannon entropy. Clonal expansion was defined by Fisher's exact test with Benjamini-Hochberg false discovery rate control, using two-tailed P<0.01. TCRdb retrieved this table from immuneACCESS and kept in-frame rearrangements only. Not all clones are present; in checked studies, unresolved V genes account for under half, and no reason is known for the remainder. D and trimming come from the DNA, and the V and J calls and clone size come from that table. This sample is represented by about 20,000 clones; less than 80% of them were singletons. Jointly, the top ten make up 3.2% of the sample.

V sheds 1 base and J sheds 7 bases, leaving 11 bases between their ends. CDR1 SGHTA and CDR2 FQGNSA were looked up in the germline V gene. CDR3 length: 14 amino acids, cysteine to phenylalanine. Just the 42-base CDR3 DNA is kept, in frame starting at base 1. The data were obtained in a study of regulatory dendritic cells for organ transplantation (dated by TCRdb to about 2017). A note on the overall study: To make regulatory dendritic cells, monocytes were cultured with vitamin D3 on days 0 and 4 and with IL-10 on day 4. The TCRbeta repertoires of sorted naive and memory CD4+ and CD8+ T cells were sequenced before and after allostimulation with regulatory or mature dendritic cells. To evaluate the response of the DCs to a potent maturation-inducing agent, LPS was added to DC cultures on day 6.

Results the study describes overall, beyond this receptor: Sequencing was done in only a couple of subjects, and the authors reported considerable heterogeneity between individuals in the alloreactive memory CD8+ T cell pool. Of the resting subsets, the one holding the most alloreactive TCR clonotypes was memory CD8+ T cells. Naive CD4+ and CD8+ T cells showed highly diverse repertoires, whereas memory cells were less diverse and memory CD8+ cells were the most oligoclonal. Expansion of memory CD8+ clones was induced by allostimulation in both subjects, but more limited expansion appeared to be induced by regulatory dendritic cells than by mature dendritic cells.

Sorted T cell subsets were CFSE-labeled and co-cultured for under 6 days with allogeneic regulatory or mature dendritic cells at a 1:10 DC:T ratio. FACS was used to sort CD4+ or CD8+ cells into naive T cells, defined as CD45RA+, and memory T cells, defined as CD45RO+. The T cells used for TCR sequencing were obtained from two healthy control subjects. The Qiagen DNeasy Blood & Tissue Kit was used for extraction of genomic DNA. This receptor was taken from a human donor in good health. Recombination connected TRBV7-2 to TRBJ2-1; the D call is possibly TRBD1 or TRBD2, each sharing 5 bases. Specimen: memory CD4+ T cells from blood cultured with regulatory dendritic cells. Taken with the paper, the label for cell subset or site translates to: CD45RO+ memory T cells. The CDR3 is CASSLEPGPNEQFF. The DNA sequence follows: TGTGCCAGCAGCTTAGAGCCGGGGCCTAATGAGCAGTTCTTC.